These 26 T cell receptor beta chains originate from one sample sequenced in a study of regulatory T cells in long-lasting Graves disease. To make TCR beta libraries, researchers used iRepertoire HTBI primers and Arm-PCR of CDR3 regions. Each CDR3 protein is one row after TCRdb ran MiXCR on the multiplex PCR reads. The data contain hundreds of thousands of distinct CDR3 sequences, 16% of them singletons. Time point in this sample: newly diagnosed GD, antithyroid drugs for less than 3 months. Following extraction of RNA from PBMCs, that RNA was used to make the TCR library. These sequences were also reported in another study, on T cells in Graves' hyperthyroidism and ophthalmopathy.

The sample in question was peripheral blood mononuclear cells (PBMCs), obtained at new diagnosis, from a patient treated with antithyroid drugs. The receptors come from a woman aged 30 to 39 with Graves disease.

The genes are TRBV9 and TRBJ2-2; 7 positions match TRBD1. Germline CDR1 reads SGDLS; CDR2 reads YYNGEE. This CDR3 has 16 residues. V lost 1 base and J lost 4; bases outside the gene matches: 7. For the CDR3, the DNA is TGTGCCAGCAGCGTACAACCGGGACAGATCACCGGGGAGCTGTTTTTT. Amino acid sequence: CASSVQPGQITGELFF.

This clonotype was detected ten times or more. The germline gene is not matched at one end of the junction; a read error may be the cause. CDR3 protein: CSARDFGTLTYEQYF. CDR3 DNA: TGCAGTGCGAGAGATTTCGGGACCCTAACCTACGAGCAGTACTTC. The V and J genes are TRBV20-1 and TRBJ2-7, with D perhaps matching TRBD1 or TRBD2 (5 bases each). CDR1 and CDR2 from the germline V gene are DFQATT and SNEGSKA (reference sequence). CDR3 length: 15 amino acids.

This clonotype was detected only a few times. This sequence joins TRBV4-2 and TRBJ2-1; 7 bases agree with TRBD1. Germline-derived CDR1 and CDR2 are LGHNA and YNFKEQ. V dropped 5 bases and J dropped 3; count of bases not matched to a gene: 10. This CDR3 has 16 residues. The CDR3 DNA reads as TGTGCCAGCAGCGTAGACCGACAGGGTTACTACAATGAGCAGTTCTTC. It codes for CASSVDRQGYYNEQFF.

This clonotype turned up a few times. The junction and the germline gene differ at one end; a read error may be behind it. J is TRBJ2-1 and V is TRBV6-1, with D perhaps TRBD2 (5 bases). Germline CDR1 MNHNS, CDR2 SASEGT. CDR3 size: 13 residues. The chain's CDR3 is CASSDGLVDEQFF. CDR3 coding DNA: TGCGCCAGCTCGGACGGACTGGTCGATGAGCAGTTCTTC.

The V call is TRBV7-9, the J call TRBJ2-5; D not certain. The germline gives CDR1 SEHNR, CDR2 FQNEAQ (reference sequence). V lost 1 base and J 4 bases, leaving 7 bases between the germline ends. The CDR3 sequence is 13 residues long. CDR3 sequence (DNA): TGTGCCAGCAGCTTAGGATCCCCAGAGACCCAGTACTTC. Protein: CASSLGSPETQYF.

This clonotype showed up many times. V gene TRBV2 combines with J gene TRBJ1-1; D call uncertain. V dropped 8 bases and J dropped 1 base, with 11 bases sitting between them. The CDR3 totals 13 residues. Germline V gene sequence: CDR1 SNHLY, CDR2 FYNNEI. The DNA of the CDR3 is TGTGCCAGCGAAGTTCTGGAGAACACTGAAGCTTTCTTT. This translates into CASEVLENTEAFF.

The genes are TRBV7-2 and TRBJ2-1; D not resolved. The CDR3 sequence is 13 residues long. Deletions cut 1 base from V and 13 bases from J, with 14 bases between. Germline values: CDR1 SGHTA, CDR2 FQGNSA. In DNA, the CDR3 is TGTGCCAGCAGCTTAGTGCACCAACCCCCTCAGTTCTTC. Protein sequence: CASSLVHQPPQFF.

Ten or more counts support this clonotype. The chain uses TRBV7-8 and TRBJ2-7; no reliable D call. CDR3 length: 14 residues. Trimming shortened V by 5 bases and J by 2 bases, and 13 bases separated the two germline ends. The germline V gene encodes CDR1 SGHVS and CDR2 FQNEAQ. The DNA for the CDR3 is TGTGCCAGCAGCCAAACATGGATCACCTACGAGCAGTACTTC. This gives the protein CASSQTWITYEQYF.

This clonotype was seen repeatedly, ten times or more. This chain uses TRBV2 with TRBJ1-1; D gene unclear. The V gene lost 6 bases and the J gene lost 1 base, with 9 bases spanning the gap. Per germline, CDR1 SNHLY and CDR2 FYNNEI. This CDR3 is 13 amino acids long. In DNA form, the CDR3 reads TGTGCCAGCAGCCGGGAGGAGAACACTGAAGCTTTCTTT. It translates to CASSREENTEAFF.

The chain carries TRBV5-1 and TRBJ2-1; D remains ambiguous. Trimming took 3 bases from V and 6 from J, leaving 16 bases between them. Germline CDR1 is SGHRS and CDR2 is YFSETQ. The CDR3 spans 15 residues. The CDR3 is CASSSRPRGTNEQFF. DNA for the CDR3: TGCGCCAGCAGCTCCCGGCCCCGAGGTACCAATGAGCAGTTCTTC. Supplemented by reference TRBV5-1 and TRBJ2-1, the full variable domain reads KAGVTQTPRYLIKTRGQQVTLSCSPISGHRSVSWYQQTPGQGLQFLFEYFSETQRNKGNFPGRFSGRQFSNSRSEMNVSTLELGDSALYLCASSSRPRGTNEQFFGPGTRLTVL.

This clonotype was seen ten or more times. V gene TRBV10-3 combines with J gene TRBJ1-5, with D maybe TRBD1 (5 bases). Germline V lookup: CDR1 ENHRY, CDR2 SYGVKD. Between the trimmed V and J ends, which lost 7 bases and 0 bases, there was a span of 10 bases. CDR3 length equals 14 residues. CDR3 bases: TGTGCCATCAACCCTGACAGTAGCAATCAGCCCCAGCATTTT. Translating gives CAINPDSSNQPQHF.

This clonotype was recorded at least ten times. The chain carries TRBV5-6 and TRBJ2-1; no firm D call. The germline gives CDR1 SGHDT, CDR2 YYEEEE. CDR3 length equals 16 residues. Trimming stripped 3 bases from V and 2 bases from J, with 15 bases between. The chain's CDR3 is CASSSLDHAAYNEQFF. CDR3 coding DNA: TGTGCCAGCAGCTCACTGGACCACGCGGCCTACAATGAGCAGTTCTTC.

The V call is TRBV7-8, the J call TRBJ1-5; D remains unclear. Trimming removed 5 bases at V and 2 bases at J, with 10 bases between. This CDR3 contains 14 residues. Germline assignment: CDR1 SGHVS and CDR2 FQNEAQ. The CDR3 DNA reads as TGTGCCAGCAGCCCCAGCCCGGGCAATCAGCCCCAGCATTTT. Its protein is CASSPSPGNQPQHF.

The CDR3 region is CASSGQGFGNQPQHF. CDR3 nucleotide sequence: TGTGCCAGCTCAGGACAGGGGTTCGGCAATCAGCCCCAGCATTTT. V usage is TRBV18 and J usage is TRBJ1-5; 9 nucleotides align to TRBD1. The CDR3 covers 15 residues. J gave up 2 bases and V 5 bases, and 4 bases lay outside the gene matches. Germline V CDR1 and CDR2: KGHSH, LQKENI.

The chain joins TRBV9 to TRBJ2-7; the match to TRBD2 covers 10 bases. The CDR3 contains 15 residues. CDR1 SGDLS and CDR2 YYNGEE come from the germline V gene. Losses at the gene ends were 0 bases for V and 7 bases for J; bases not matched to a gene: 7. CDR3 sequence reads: CASSVGLAGAEEQYF. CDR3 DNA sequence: TGTGCCAGCAGCGTAGGTCTAGCGGGAGCGGAAGAGCAGTACTTC.

CDR3: CASSRDRGEETQYF. In DNA form, the CDR3 reads TGTGCCAGCAGCCGGGACAGGGGAGAGGAGACCCAGTACTTC. V gene TRBV28 combines with J gene TRBJ2-4; TRBD1 matches at 10 bases. Gene TRBJ2-5 matches the end of the DNA better, so the J call may be wrong. CDR3 size: 14 residues. The germline CDR1 and CDR2 sequences are MDHEN and SYDVKM.

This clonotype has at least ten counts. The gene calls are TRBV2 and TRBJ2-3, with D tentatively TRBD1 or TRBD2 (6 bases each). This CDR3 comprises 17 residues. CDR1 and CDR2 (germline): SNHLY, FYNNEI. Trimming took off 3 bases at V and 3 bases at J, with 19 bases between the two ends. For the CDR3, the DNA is TGTGCCAGCAGTGATACAGGGAGGCCACTAAGAACAGATACGCAGTATTTT. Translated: CASSDTGRPLRTDTQYF.

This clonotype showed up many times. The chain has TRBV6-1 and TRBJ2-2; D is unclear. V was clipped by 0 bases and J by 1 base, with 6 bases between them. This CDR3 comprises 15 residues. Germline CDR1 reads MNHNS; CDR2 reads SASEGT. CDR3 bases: TGTGCCAGCAGTGAAGCATACAGGAACACCGGGGAGCTGTTTTTT. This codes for CASSEAYRNTGELFF.

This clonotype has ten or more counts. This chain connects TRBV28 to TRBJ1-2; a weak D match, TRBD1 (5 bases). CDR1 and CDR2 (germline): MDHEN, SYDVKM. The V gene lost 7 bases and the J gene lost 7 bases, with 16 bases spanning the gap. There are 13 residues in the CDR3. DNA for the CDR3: TGTGCCAGCACCCGGAACGGGGCTCGTGGCTACACCTTC. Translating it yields CASTRNGARGYTF.

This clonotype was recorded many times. The CDR3 reads CASSFGTTPYNEQFF. DNA of the CDR3: TGTGCCAGCAGTTTCGGGACTACACCCTACAATGAGCAGTTCTTC. The chain carries TRBV28 and TRBJ2-1; 7 nucleotides align to TRBD2. CDR3 length: 15 residues. The J segment lost 2 bases and the V segment lost 3 bases, leaving 4 bases of the junction unmatched. Germline V gives CDR1 MDHEN, CDR2 SYDVKM.

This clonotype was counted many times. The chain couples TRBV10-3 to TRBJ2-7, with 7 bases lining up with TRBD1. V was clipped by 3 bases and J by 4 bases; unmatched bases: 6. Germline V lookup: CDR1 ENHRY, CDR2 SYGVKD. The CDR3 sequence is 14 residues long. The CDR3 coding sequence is TGTGCCATCAGTGAAAGGGACAGCCTGTACGAGCAGTACTTC. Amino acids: CAISERDSLYEQYF.

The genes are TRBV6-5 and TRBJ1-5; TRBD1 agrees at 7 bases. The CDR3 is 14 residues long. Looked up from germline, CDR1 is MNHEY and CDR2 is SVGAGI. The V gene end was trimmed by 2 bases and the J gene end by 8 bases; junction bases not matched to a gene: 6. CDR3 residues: CASSYLQGLEPQHF. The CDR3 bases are TGTGCCAGCAGTTACCTACAGGGGTTGGAGCCCCAGCATTTT.

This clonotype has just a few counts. In DNA form, the CDR3 reads TGTGCCAGCAGCCAAGACTTCGGGACAGGGGTCAATGAGCAGTTCTTC. Translating gives CASSQDFGTGVNEQFF. The rearrangement uses TRBV12-3 or TRBV12-4 and TRBJ2-1; 10 bases line up with TRBD1. V trimming: 6 bases; J trimming: 6 bases; junction bases outside the gene matches: 11. This CDR3 contains 16 residues.

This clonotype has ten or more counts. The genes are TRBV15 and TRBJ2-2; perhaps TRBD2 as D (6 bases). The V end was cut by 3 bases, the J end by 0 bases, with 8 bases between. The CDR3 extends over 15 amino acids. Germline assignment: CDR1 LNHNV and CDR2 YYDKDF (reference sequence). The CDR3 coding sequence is TGTGCCACCAGCAGGGACTATACGAACACCGGGGAGCTGTTTTTT. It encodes CATSRDYTNTGELFF. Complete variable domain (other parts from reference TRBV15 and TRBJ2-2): DAMVIQNPRYQVTQFGKPVTLSCSQTLNHNVMYWYQQKSSQAPKLLFHYYDKDFNNEADTPDNFQSRRPNTSFCFLDIRSPGLGDTAMYLCATSRDYTNTGELFFGEGSRLTVL.

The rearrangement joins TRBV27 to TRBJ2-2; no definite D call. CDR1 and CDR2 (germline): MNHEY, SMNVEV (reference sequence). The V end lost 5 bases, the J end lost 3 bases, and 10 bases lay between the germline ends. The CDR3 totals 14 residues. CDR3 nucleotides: TGTGCCAGCAGTATTACTTGGGACACCGGGGAGCTGTTTTTT. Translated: CASSITWDTGELFF.

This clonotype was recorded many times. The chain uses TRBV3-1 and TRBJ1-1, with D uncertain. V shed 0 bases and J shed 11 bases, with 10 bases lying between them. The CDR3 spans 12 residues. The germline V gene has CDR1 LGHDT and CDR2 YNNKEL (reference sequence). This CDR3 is CASSQEEGPAFF. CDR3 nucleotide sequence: TGTGCCAGCAGCCAAGAGGAAGGGCCCGCTTTCTTT.